This TCR beta chain comes out of a study of identical twins. Study-level results: Twins' excess sharing was less marked for out-of-frame beta sequences.

The CDR3 has 19 residues. Germline CDR1 is SQVTM and CDR2 is ANQGSEA. After removal of 7 bases from V and 1 base from J, the junction contained 24 bases not matched to a gene. This clonotype appeared a few times. Its specificity is unknown. Unique molecular identifiers were present on cDNA, and template switching added a universal primer site. Each CDR3 protein gets one entry after TCRdb re-called the 5' RACE reads with MiXCR. The sample consists of a few hundred thousand distinct CDR3 sequences, roughly 15% of them appearing once. The sample also formed part of further work on yellow fever vaccine responses in identical twins.

This receptor was identified in a woman under 30 in good health. The V and J genes are TRBV29-1 and TRBJ1-1; 7 bases line up with TRBD1. Sequenced: CD4+ T cells sorted from blood. In nucleotides, the CDR3 is TGCAGCGCTGCTCGTTGGGATCTCTGGGACAGCGGTAAGAACACTGAAGCTTTCTTT. This codes for CSAARWDLWDSGKNTEAFF.